This entry lists 28 T cell receptor beta chains sequenced from one sample in a study of blood T cells in healthy people across ages. The authors ran a second PCR of about 6 to 11 cycles using a sample-barcoded 5' primer and a J-beta primer mix. TCRdb reprocessed the 5' RACE reads with MiXCR, giving one entry per CDR3 protein. The repertoire includes 550,000 to 600,000 distinct CDR3 sequences, around 48% of them detected once, and around 23% sits in the top ten. Source material: blood. The receptors stem from an elderly man in good health.

The chain combines TRBV7-9 with TRBJ2-1; 8 nucleotides align to TRBD1. The J segment lost 4 bases and the V segment lost 5 bases, leaving 7 bases of the junction unmatched. There are 15 residues in the CDR3. Germline lookup yields CDR1 SEHNR and CDR2 FQNEAQ (reference sequence). Here the CDR3 reads CASSPRQGKYNEQFF. The CDR3 DNA follows: TGTGCCAGCAGCCCGAGACAGGGGAAGTACAATGAGCAGTTCTTC.

The rearrangement links TRBV6-5 to TRBJ2-2; 10 bases match TRBD2. The CDR3 consists of 18 residues. Germline V lookup: CDR1 MNHEY, CDR2 SVGAGI. J was trimmed by 6 bases and V by 2 bases; bases with no gene match: 12. CDR3 in amino acids: CASSYPIPGLASAGELFF. The CDR3 region has the DNA TGTGCCAGCAGTTACCCGATCCCGGGACTAGCGAGTGCCGGGGAGCTGTTTTTT.

CDR3 residues: CASSSYRTRSYNEQYF. CDR3 nucleotides: TGTGCCAGCAGCTCCTACAGGACCCGCTCCTACAATGAGCAGTACTTC. The chain has TRBV12-3 or TRBV12-4 and TRBJ2-1; tentative D call: TRBD1 (5 bases). The DNA end is a closer match to TRBJ2-7, so the J assignment may be wrong. This CDR3 comprises 16 residues.

This clonotype has only a few counts. This chain uses TRBV6-2 or TRBV6-3 with TRBJ2-1, with no clear D. This CDR3 is built from 13 residues. V gave up 1 base and J gave up 3 bases, with 4 bases separating them. Per the germline V gene, CDR1 is MNHEY and CDR2 is SVGEGT. The DNA of the CDR3 is TGTGCCAGCAGTTACTACGGCTACAATGAGCAGTTCTTC. The encoded protein is CASSYYGYNEQFF.

This rearrangement joins TRBV20-1 to TRBJ1-2; D unclear. CDR3 length: 14 residues. V was pared by 3 bases and J by 6 bases, with 17 bases between. Germline V gene lookup returns CDR1 DFQATT and CDR2 SNEGSKA (reference sequence). This CDR3 reads CSARGLPAANGYTF. CDR3 bases: TGCAGTGCTAGGGGCCTCCCGGCGGCCAATGGCTACACCTTC.

The V and J genes are TRBV7-2 and TRBJ1-2; D not certain. CDR1 is SGHTA, CDR2 FQGNSA, per germline. This CDR3 has 14 residues. Trimming stripped 2 bases from V and 4 bases from J, with 11 bases between. CDR3 in amino acids: CASSLSRRPYGYTF. Written as DNA, the CDR3 is TGTGCCAGCAGCTTATCTCGGCGGCCCTATGGCTACACCTTC.

This clonotype was recorded at least ten times. V and J are TRBV3-1 and TRBJ2-7, with a possible D match to TRBD1 (6 bases). Per the germline V gene, CDR1 is LGHDT and CDR2 is YNNKEL (reference sequence). Trimming stripped 4 bases from V and 3 bases from J, with 16 bases between. This CDR3 comprises 15 residues. CDR3: CASSLHLGHFYEQYF. The CDR3 DNA is TGTGCCAGCAGCCTACACCTGGGACACTTCTACGAGCAGTACTTC.

This clonotype was observed many times. This chain links TRBV6-6 with TRBJ1-2, with a possible D match to TRBD1 (5 bases). Germline V lookup: CDR1 MNHNY, CDR2 SVGAGI (reference sequence). There are 14 residues in the CDR3. V lost 2 bases and J 7 bases, leaving 14 bases between the germline ends. The CDR3 spells CASSYTPAGGGYTF. In DNA form, the CDR3 reads TGTGCCAGCAGTTACACCCCGGCGGGGGGTGGCTACACCTTC.

This clonotype was counted only a few times. The chain combines TRBV19 with TRBJ1-5; D ambiguous. CDR3 length equals 12 residues. V was clipped by 7 bases and J by 2 bases, with 6 bases between them. In germline, CDR1 is LNHDA, CDR2 SQIVND (reference sequence). CDR3 loop: CASKFGNQPQHF. The CDR3, as DNA: TGTGCCAGTAAATTTGGCAATCAGCCCCAGCATTTT.

The rearrangement uses TRBV4-3 and TRBJ2-1, with TRBD1 matching over 8 bases. This CDR3 region has 15 residues. CDR1 and CDR2 (germline): LGHNA, YSLEER. V lost 4 bases, J lost 6 bases, and 8 bases stayed unmatched. The CDR3: CASSRGTGAANEQFF. The CDR3, as DNA: TGCGCCAGCAGCCGCGGGACAGGTGCGGCCAATGAGCAGTTCTTC.

This clonotype was counted between two and nine times. The chain recombines TRBV12-3 or TRBV12-4 with TRBJ2-1; D is unclear. The CDR3 spans 11 residues. Deletions cut 4 bases from V and 14 bases from J, with 12 bases between. The CDR3: CASSSNGPKFF. CDR3 nucleotides: TGTGCCAGCAGTTCCAACGGGCCCAAGTTCTTC.

The V and J genes are TRBV6-5 and TRBJ2-5; 7 nucleotides align to TRBD2. Germline CDR1 is MNHEY and CDR2 is SVGAGI. This CDR3 has 13 residues. V dropped 11 bases and J dropped 7; count of bases not matched to a gene: 13. CDR3 amino acids: CAGSERGPRTQYF. The CDR3 DNA reads as TGTGCCGGATCCGAGCGGGGCCCTAGGACCCAGTACTTC.

This chain uses TRBV9 with TRBJ2-7; 7 nucleotides match TRBD1. This CDR3 is 15 amino acids long. V lost 0 bases to trimming and J lost 6 bases; unmatched junction nucleotides: 9. CDR1 is SGDLS and CDR2 is YYNGEE in the germline V gene. The chain's CDR3 is CASSVGNDREGEQYF. The CDR3 DNA follows: TGTGCCAGCAGCGTAGGGAACGACAGGGAAGGCGAGCAGTACTTC.

This sequence joins TRBV20-1 and TRBJ2-1; 12 bases fit TRBD2. Germline-derived CDR1 and CDR2 are DFQATT and SNEGSKA (reference sequence). J lost 5 bases, V lost 1 base, and 6 bases had no gene match. CDR3 size: 16 residues. CDR3 protein: CSARVLAGGLNNEQFF. CDR3 DNA: TGCAGTGCTAGAGTGCTAGCGGGGGGGTTGAACAATGAGCAGTTCTTC.

The V call is TRBV6-6, the J call TRBJ2-1; D is unresolved. Trimming cost V 5 bases and J 9 bases, with 20 bases left between them. Germline values: CDR1 MNHNY, CDR2 SVGAGI (reference sequence). The CDR3 covers 15 residues. CDR3 in amino acids: CASSPTVRGNTEQFF. CDR3 DNA sequence: TGTGCCAGCAGTCCCACGGTCCGAGGAAACACTGAGCAGTTCTTC.

As concerns this clonotype: Just one base apart from a much larger clone, this may be a read error. The chain is built from TRBV28 and TRBJ2-3; a possible D gene is TRBD1 (5 bases). Germline CDR1 reads MDHEN; CDR2 reads SYDVKM. This CDR3 contains 14 residues. The ends were cut back, 5 bases at V and 1 base at J, with 10 bases in the middle. This CDR3 is CASSVVQGTDTQYF. The DNA of the CDR3 is TGTGCCAGCAGTGTCGTACAGGGCACAGATACGCAGTATTTT.

The chain combines TRBV24-1 with TRBJ2-2, with 8 positions matching TRBD1. The V and J ends lost 6 bases and 5 bases, in that order; junction bases with no gene match: 7. Germline V gene data show CDR1 as KGHDR and CDR2 as SFDVKD. The CDR3 length is 15 residues. Here the CDR3 reads CATSLTGDGTGELFF. As DNA, the CDR3 is TGTGCCACCAGTCTGACAGGGGACGGGACCGGGGAGCTGTTTTTT.

The chain has TRBV4-1 and TRBJ1-1; 8 bases match TRBD1. The CDR3 has 14 residues. In germline, CDR1 is MGHRA, CDR2 YSYEKL. With 5 bases clipped from V and 5 bases from J, the junction kept 7 bases outside the gene matches. CDR3 DNA: TGCGCCAGCAGCGATGGACAGGGCGGGACTGAAGCTTTCTTT. This gives the protein CASSDGQGGTEAFF.

In nucleotides, the CDR3 is TGTGCCAGCAGCCCCCCGACTAGCGGGAGGTTCTACAATGAGCAGTTCTTC. Protein: CASSPPTSGRFYNEQFF. The chain is built from TRBV14 and TRBJ2-1; 13 nucleotides match TRBD2. Germline lookup yields CDR1 SGHDN and CDR2 FVKESK. V shed 4 bases, J shed 3 bases, and the junction held 6 bases outside the gene matches. The CDR3 is made up of 17 amino acids. The entire variable domain, with the rest obtained from reference TRBV14 and TRBJ2-1, is as follows: EAGVTQFPSHSVIEKGQTVTLRCDPISGHDNLYWYRRVMGKEIKFLLHFVKESKQDESGMPNNRFLAERTGGTYSTLKVQPAELEDSGVYFCASSPPTSGRFYNEQFFGPGTRLTVL.

In this sample, this clonotype turned up many times. V and J are TRBV6-6 and TRBJ2-2; the D is unclear. Germline CDR1 and CDR2: MNHNY and SVGAGI (reference sequence). Trimming cost V 7 bases and J 4 bases, with 19 bases left between them. This CDR3 spans 16 amino acids. The CDR3 loop is CASTHLLSVRTGELFF. CDR3 DNA sequence: TGTGCCAGCACCCACTTACTCAGTGTCCGCACCGGGGAGCTGTTTTTT.

This clonotype showed up just a few times. The V and J genes are TRBV4-2 and TRBJ1-2; D remains ambiguous. The CDR3 has 17 residues. Trimming left V 0 bases short and J 4 bases short, with 18 bases between. Germline V gene lookup returns CDR1 LGHNA and CDR2 YNFKEQ. In DNA form, the CDR3 reads TGTGCCAGCAGCCAAGATGTGGCGGGGAGTAGGCGCTATGGCTACACCTTC. Its protein is CASSQDVAGSRRYGYTF.

This clonotype occurred a few times. This chain links TRBV20-1 with TRBJ1-5, with D perhaps matching TRBD1 (6 bases). This CDR3 contains 14 residues. Trimming took 0 bases from V and 6 from J, leaving 12 bases between them. The germline V gene encodes CDR1 DFQATT and CDR2 SNEGSKA (reference sequence). CDR3 DNA: TGCAGTGCTAGAGACCTCCAGGGGAGTCAGCCCCAGCATTTT. Translating it yields CSARDLQGSQPQHF.

This chain connects TRBV10-3 to TRBJ2-1; TRBD1 might be the D (6 bases). The CDR3 runs 15 residues. V lost 0 bases to trimming and J lost 8 bases, with 14 bases between them. Germline assignment: CDR1 ENHRY and CDR2 SYGVKD. CDR3 in amino acids: CAISESGASGDEQFF. As DNA, the CDR3 is TGTGCCATCAGTGAGTCTGGGGCGTCAGGGGATGAGCAGTTCTTC.

The table lists this clonotype with a few counts. This rearrangement joins TRBV4-3 to TRBJ1-5; D unresolved. Trimming removed 0 bases from V and 9 bases from J, with 9 bases in between. Germline V gene lookup returns CDR1 LGHNA and CDR2 YSLEER. There are 13 residues in the CDR3. CDR3 coding DNA: TGCGCCAGCAGCCAAGATACAAGATCGCCCCAGCATTTT. Protein sequence: CASSQDTRSPQHF.

This clonotype turned up a few times. The chain employs TRBV7-2 and TRBJ2-3; D is possibly TRBD2 (6 bases). V lost 1 base and J lost 1, with 9 bases in between. CDR3 length: 15 residues. Germline loops: CDR1 SGHTA, CDR2 FQGNSA. CDR3 amino acids: CASSLEASGTDTQYF. Written as DNA, the CDR3 is TGTGCCAGCAGCTTAGAGGCTAGCGGCACAGATACGCAGTATTTT.

The J gene is TRBJ1-1, the V gene TRBV20-1; TRBD1 might be the D (5 bases). The germline V gene has CDR1 DFQATT and CDR2 SNEGSKA (reference sequence). The V and J ends lost 4 bases and 2 bases respectively, with 11 bases between them. The CDR3 consists of 13 residues. The CDR3 spells CSAKPTANTEAFF. CDR3 bases: TGCAGTGCTAAACCGACAGCTAACACTGAAGCTTTCTTT.

The V and J genes are TRBV7-2 and TRBJ1-2; 9 bases fit TRBD1. V trimming: 6 bases; J trimming: 3 bases; junction bases outside the gene matches: 8. CDR1 and CDR2 (germline): SGHTA, FQGNSA. CDR3 size: 15 residues. The CDR3 DNA reads as TGTGCCAGCAGGCCTACAGGGGGCGCGTACTATGGCTACACCTTC. Translating gives CASRPTGGAYYGYTF.

This clonotype turned up a few times. The CDR3 DNA reads as TGCAGTGCCCTCGGCCCTGTGGGGGGGTTCACAGATACGCAGTATTTT. It is translated as CSALGPVGGFTDTQYF. This rearrangement joins TRBV20-1 to TRBJ2-3; 7 bases fit TRBD2. V was pared by 6 bases and J by 2 bases, with 14 bases of the junction left unmatched. The germline V gene has CDR1 DFQATT and CDR2 SNEGSKA (reference sequence). The CDR3 covers 16 residues.